This T cell receptor beta chain stems from a study of long-term antiretroviral therapy in people with HIV. Study in general: Collection dates of the earliest samples fall about a decade before the 2015 immediate-ART recommendation. General study results and limits: Pre-ART expanded clones dominated the repertoire at every time point. In samples taken after ART, diversity increased but remained below transplant donor control levels. Among HIV repertoires, CDR3 length ranges were narrower than those of controls.

Run at survey level, the immunoSEQ assay was version v3.0. Profiling relied on immunoSEQ multiplex PCR, and the TCRdb table lists in-frame clones only, not all of them. The sample includes nearly 25,000 clones, around 79% seen only once; the top ten take 10%. Germline-derived CDR1 and CDR2 are SGHRS and YFSETQ. V trimming: 3 bases; J trimming: 3 bases; junction bases outside the gene matches: 5. The CDR3 length is 14 residues. This clone was recorded a few times. Its matching antigen is unknown. Specimen: unsorted PBMCs, collected 1.2 years after starting antiretroviral therapy. This sequence was found in a woman in her forties with HIV. The rearrangement uses TRBV5-1 and TRBJ2-7, with 8 bases that match TRBD2. DNA for the CDR3: TGCGCCAGCAGCTATCCGGGACTAGACTACGAGCAGTACTTC. Translated: CASSYPGLDYEQYF.